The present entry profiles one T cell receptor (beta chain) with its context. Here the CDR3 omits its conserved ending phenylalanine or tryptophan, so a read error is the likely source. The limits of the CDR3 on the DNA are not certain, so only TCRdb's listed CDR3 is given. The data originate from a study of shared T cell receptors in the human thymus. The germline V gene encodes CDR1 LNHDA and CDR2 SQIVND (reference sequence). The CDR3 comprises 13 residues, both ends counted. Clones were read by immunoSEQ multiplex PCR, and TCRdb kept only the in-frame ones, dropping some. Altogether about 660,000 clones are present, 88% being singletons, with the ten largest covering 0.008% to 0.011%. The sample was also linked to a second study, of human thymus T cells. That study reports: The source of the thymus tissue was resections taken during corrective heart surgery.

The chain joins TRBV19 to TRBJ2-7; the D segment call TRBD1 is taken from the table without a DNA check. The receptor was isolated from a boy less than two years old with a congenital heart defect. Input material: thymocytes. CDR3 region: CASRGPIGTGATN.